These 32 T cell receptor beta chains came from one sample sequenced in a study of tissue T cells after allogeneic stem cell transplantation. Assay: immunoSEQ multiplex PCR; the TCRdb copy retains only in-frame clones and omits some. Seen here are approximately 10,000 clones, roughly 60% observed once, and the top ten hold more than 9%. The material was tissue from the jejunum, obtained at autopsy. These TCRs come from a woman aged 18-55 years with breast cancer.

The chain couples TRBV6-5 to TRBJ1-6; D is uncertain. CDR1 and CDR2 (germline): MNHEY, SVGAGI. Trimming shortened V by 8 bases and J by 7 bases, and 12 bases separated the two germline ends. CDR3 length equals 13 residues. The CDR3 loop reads CASDLKGNSPLHF. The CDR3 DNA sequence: TGTGCCAGCGACCTGAAGGGAAATTCACCCCTCCACTTT.

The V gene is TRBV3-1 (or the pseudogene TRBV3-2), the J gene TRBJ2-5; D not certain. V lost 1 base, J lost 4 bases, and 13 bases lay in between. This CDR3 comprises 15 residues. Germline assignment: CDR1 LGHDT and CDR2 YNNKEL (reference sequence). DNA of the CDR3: TGTGCCAGCAGCCAAGGCACGGGCTCGGGAGAGACCCAGTACTTC. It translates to CASSQGTGSGETQYF.

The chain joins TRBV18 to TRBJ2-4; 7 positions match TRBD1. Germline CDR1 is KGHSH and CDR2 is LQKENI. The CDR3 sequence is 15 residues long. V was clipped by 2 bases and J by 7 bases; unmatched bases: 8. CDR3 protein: CASSPTDEQGNIQYF. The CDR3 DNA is TGTGCCAGCTCACCAACGGACGAACAGGGGAACATTCAGTACTTC.

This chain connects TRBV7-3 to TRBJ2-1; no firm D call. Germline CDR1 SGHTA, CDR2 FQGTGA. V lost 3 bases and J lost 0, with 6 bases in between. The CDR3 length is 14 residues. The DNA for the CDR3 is TGTGCCAGCAGCTTCCAAAGCTCCTACAATGAGCAGTTCTTC. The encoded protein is CASSFQSSYNEQFF.

The CDR3 reads CASSSQDQETQYF. For the CDR3, the DNA is TGTGCCAGCAGCTCACAGGACCAAGAGACCCAGTACTTC. V usage is TRBV11-2 and J usage is TRBJ2-5; D may be TRBD1 (5 bases). The CDR3 runs to 13 residues. Per the germline V gene, CDR1 is SGHAT and CDR2 is FQNNGV. The V end was cut by 4 bases, the J end by 0 bases, with 6 bases between.

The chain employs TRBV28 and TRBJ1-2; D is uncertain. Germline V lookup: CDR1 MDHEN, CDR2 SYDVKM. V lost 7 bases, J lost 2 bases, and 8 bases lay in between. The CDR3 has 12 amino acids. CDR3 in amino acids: CASTTGNYGYTF. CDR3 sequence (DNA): TGTGCCAGCACCACGGGGAACTATGGCTACACCTTC.

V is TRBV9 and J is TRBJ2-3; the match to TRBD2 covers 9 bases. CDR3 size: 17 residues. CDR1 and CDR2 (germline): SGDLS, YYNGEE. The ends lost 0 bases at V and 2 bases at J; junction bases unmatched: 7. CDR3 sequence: CASSVAASSGATDTQYF. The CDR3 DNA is TGTGCCAGCAGCGTAGCCGCCTCTAGCGGGGCCACAGATACGCAGTATTTT.

CDR3 coding DNA: TGTGCCAGCAAACCGTCCCCTAGCAATCAGCCCCAGCATTTT. It translates to CASKPSPSNQPQHF. The chain uses TRBV6-4 and TRBJ1-5; unclear D gene. V gave up 7 bases and J gave up 0 bases, with 10 bases separating them. The CDR3 sequence is 14 residues long. In germline, CDR1 is MRHNA, CDR2 SNTAGT.

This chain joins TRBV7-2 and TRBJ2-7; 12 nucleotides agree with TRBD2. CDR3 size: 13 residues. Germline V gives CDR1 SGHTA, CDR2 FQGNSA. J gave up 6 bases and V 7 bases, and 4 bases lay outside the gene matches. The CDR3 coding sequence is TGTGCCAGCACTAGCGGGAGGGCGGGCGAGCAGTACTTC. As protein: CASTSGRAGEQYF.

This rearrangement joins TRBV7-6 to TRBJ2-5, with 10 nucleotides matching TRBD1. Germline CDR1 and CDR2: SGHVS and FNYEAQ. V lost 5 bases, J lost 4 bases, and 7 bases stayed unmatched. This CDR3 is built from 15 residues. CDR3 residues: CASSQGGQGLETQYF. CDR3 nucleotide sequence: TGTGCCAGCAGCCAAGGGGGACAGGGGTTAGAGACCCAGTACTTC.

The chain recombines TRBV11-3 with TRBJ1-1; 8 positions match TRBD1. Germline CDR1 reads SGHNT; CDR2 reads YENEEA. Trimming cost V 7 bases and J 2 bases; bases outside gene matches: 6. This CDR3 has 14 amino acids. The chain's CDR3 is CASTRQGINTEAFF. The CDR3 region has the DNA TGTGCCAGCACTCGACAGGGGATAAACACTGAAGCTTTCTTT.

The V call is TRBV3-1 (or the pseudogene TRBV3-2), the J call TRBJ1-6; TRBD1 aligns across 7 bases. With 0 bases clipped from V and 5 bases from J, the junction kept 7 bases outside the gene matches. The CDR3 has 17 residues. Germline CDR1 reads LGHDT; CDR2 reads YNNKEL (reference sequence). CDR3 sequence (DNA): TGTGCCAGCAGCCAAGAATATAGGGACAGCAATAATTCACCCCTCCACTTT. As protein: CASSQEYRDSNNSPLHF.

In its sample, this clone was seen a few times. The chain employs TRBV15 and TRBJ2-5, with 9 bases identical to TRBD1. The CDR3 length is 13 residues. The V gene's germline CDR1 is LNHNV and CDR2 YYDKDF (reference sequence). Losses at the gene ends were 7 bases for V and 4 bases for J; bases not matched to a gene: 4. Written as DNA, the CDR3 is TGTGCCACCACGGCGGACAGGGGAGAGACCCAGTACTTC. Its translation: CATTADRGETQYF.

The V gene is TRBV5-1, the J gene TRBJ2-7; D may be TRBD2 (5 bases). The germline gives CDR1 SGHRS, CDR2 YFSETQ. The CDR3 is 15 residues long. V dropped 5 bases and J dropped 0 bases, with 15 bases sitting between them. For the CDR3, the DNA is TGCGCCAGCAGATTCCGTCCAGGACTCTCCTACGAGCAGTACTTC. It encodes CASRFRPGLSYEQYF.

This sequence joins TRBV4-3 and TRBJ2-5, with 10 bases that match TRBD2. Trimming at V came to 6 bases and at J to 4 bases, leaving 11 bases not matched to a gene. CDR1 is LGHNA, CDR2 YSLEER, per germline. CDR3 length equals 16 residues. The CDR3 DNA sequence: TGCGCCAGCAGTAAAGGGCTAGCGGGAGACTTAGAGACCCAGTACTTC. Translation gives CASSKGLAGDLETQYF.

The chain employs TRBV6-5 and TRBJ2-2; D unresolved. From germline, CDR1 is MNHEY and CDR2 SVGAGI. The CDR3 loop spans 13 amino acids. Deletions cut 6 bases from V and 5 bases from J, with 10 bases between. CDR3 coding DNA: TGTGCCAGCAGCACCAGGAAGACCGGGGAGCTGTTTTTT. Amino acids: CASSTRKTGELFF.

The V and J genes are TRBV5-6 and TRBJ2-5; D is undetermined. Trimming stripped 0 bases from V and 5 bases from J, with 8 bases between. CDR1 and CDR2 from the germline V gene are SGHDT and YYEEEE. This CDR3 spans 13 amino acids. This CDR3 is CASSLVVSETQYF. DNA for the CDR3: TGTGCCAGCAGCTTGGTGGTCTCCGAGACCCAGTACTTC. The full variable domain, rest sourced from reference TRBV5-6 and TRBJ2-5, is DAGVTQSPTHLIKTRGQQVTLRCSPKSGHDTVSWYQQALGQGPQFIFQYYEEEERQRGNFPDRFSGHQFPNYSSELNVNALLLGDSALYLCASSLVVSETQYFGPGTRLLVL.

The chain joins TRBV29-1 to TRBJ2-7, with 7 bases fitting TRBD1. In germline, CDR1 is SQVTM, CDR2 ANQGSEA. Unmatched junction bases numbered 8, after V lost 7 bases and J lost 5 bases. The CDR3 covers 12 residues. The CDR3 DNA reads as TGCAGCGGCCGGGACAGACTGGACGAGCAGTACTTC. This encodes CSGRDRLDEQYF.

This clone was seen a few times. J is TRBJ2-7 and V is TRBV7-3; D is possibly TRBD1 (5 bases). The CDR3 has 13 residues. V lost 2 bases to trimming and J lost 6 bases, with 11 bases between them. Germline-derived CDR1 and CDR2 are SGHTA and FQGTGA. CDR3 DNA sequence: TGTGCCAGCAGCTTAGTCAGGGTTGGCGAGCAGTACTTC. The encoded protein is CASSLVRVGEQYF.

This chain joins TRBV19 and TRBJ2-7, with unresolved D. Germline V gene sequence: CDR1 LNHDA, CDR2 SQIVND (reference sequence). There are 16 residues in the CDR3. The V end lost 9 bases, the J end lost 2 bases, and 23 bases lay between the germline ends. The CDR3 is CARPTRRRVRAYEQYF. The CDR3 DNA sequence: TGTGCCAGACCGACGCGACGGAGAGTACGTGCCTACGAGCAGTACTTC. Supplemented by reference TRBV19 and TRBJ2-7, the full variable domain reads DGGITQSPKYLFRKEGQNVTLSCEQNLNHDAMYWYRQDPGQGLRLIYYSQIVNDFQKGDIAEGYSVSREKKESFPLTVTSAQKNPTAFYLCARPTRRRVRAYEQYFGPGTRLTVT.

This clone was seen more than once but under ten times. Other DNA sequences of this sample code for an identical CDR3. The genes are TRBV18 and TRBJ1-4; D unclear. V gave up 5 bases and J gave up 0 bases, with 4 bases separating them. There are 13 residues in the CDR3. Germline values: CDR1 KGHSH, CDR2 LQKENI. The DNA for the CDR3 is TGTGCCAGCTCATCGGCAACTAATGAAAAACTGTTTTTT. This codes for CASSSATNEKLFF.

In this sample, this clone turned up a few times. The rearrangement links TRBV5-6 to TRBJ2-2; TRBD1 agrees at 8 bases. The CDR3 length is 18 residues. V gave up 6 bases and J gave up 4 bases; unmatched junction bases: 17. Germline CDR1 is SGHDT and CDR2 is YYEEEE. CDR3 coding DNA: TGTGCCAGCACCTCGATCTATCAGGGGGCGGCTAGCACCGGGGAGCTGTTTTTT. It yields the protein CASTSIYQGAASTGELFF.

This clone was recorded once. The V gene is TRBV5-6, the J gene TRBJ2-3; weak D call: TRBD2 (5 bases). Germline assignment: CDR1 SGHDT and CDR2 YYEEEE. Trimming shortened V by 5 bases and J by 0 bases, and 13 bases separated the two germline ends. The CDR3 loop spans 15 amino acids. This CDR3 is CASSLLGESTDTQYF. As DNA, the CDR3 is TGTGCCAGCAGTTTACTCGGGGAAAGCACAGATACGCAGTATTTT.

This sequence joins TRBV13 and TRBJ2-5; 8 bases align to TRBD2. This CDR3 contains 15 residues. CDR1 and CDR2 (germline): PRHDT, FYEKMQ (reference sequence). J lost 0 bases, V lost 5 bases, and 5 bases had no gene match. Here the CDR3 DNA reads TGTGCCAGCAGCCCCGGGGGGGGGTACCAAGAGACCCAGTACTTC. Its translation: CASSPGGGYQETQYF.

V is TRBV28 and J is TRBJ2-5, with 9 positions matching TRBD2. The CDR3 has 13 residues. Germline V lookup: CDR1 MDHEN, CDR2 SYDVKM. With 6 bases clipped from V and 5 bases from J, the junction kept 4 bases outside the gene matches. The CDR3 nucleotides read TGTGCCAGCAGCAGGACTAGCGTGGAGACCCAGTACTTC. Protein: CASSRTSVETQYF.

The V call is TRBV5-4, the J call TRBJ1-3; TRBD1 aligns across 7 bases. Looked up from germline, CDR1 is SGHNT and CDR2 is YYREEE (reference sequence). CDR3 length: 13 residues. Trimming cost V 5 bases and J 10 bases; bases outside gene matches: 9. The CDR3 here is CASSLDRSVTIYF. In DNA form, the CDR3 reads TGTGCCAGCAGTCTGGACAGGTCTGTGACCATATATTTT.

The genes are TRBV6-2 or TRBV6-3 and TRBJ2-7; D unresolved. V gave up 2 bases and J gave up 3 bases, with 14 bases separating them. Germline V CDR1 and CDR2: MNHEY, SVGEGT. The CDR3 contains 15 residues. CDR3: CASSYQLGRNYEQYF. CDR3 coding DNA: TGTGCCAGCAGTTACCAGCTAGGACGGAACTACGAGCAGTACTTC.

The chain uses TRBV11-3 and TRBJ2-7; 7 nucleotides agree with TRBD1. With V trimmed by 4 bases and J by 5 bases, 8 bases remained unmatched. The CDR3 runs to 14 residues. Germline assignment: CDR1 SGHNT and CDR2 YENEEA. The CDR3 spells CASSSSTGSHEQYF. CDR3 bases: TGTGCCAGCAGCTCCTCGACAGGGTCCCACGAGCAGTACTTC.

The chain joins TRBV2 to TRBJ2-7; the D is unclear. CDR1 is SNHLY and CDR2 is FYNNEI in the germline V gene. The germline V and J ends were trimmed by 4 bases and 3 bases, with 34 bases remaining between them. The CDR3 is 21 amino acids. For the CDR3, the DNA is TGTGCCAGCAGTGTTCTCCGGGCTAGGGTAGAGTGGCGTCGTGGGGACTACGAGCAGTACTTC. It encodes CASSVLRARVEWRRGDYEQYF.

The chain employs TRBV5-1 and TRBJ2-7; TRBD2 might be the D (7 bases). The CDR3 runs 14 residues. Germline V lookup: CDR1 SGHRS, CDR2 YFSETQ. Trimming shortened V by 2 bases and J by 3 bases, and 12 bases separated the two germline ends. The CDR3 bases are TGCGCCAGCAGCTTAGGGGGGGTGAACTACGAGCAGTACTTC. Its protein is CASSLGGVNYEQYF.

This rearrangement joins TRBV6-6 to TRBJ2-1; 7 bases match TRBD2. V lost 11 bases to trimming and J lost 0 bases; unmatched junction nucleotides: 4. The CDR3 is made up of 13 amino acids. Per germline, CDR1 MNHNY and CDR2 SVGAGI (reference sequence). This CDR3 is CAAGEHSYNEQFF. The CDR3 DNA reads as TGTGCCGCGGGGGAACACTCCTACAATGAGCAGTTCTTC.

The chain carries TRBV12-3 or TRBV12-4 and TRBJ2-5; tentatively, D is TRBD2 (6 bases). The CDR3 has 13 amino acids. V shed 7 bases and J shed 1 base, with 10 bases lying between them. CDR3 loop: CASTIAAQETQYF. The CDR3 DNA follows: TGTGCCAGCACCATAGCGGCCCAAGAGACCCAGTACTTC.